Listed below are T cell receptor beta chains from one sample, sequenced in a study of T cell responses to AZD1222 COVID-19 vaccine. Profiling relied on immunoSEQ multiplex PCR, and the TCRdb table lists in-frame clones only, not all of them. The sample lists tens of thousands of clones; almost 80% were seen once. The source material was peripheral blood, sampled on day 0 of AZD1222 vaccination. These receptors came from an adult in good health. Both conserved end residues are part of each CDR3. Each record gives: J gene, V gene, clone size, D gene, CDR3 DNA, CDR3 protein. The D gene is left open where the match is weak. Clone size is not always given. Where it is, it says once, few, many or a class for expanded clones.

j_call: TRBJ2-2; v_call: TRBV7-9; clone_size: .; d_call: .; cdr3_nt: TGTGCCAGCAGCTTAGGGGGCACCGGGGAGCTGTTTTTT; cdr3_aa: CASSLGGTGELFF
j_call: TRBJ2-5; v_call: TRBV6-2/TRBV6-3; clone_size: .; d_call: .; cdr3_nt: TGTGCCAGCAGTCAAGGGGAGACCGGGACCCAGTACTTC; cdr3_aa: CASSQGETGTQYF
j_call: TRBJ2-5; v_call: TRBV7-2; clone_size: .; d_call: TRBD2; cdr3_nt: TGTGCCAGCAGCTTAGCGCCTGGCGGGAGTGCTGAGGAGACCCAGTACTTC; cdr3_aa: CASSLAPGGSAEETQYF
j_call: TRBJ2-3; v_call: TRBV6-6; clone_size: .; d_call: TRBD2; cdr3_nt: TGTGCCAGCAGCCGGACTAGCCCTAGCACAGATACGCAGTATTTT; cdr3_aa: CASSRTSPSTDTQYF
j_call: TRBJ2-3; v_call: TRBV7-8; clone_size: once; d_call: .; cdr3_nt: TGTGCCAGCAGCTCTGGGTTTAAGGATACGCAGTATTTT; cdr3_aa: CASSSGFKDTQYF
j_call: TRBJ1-3; v_call: TRBV2; clone_size: .; d_call: .; cdr3_nt: TGTGCCAGCAGCTCAACCCCTAGCTCTGGAAACACCATATATTTT; cdr3_aa: CASSSTPSSGNTIYF
j_call: TRBJ2-5; v_call: TRBV28; clone_size: .; d_call: .; cdr3_nt: TGTGCCAGCAGACTAGGGGGTTATCAAGAGACCCAGTACTTC; cdr3_aa: CASRLGGYQETQYF
j_call: TRBJ2-7; v_call: TRBV7-9; clone_size: .; d_call: TRBD1; cdr3_nt: TGTGCCAGCAGCTCCCGGGACAGGAACTCCTACGAGCAGTACTTC; cdr3_aa: CASSSRDRNSYEQYF
j_call: TRBJ2-5; v_call: TRBV6-5; clone_size: .; d_call: .; cdr3_nt: TGTGCCAGTGCCAGGGGAGGGCAAGAGACCCAGTACTTC; cdr3_aa: CASARGGQETQYF
j_call: TRBJ1-1; v_call: TRBV11-1; clone_size: .; d_call: .; cdr3_nt: TGTGCCAGCAGCCGCGGGGGCTCCTCCACTGAAGCTTTCTTT; cdr3_aa: CASSRGGSSTEAFF
j_call: TRBJ1-1; v_call: TRBV5-1; clone_size: .; d_call: .; cdr3_nt: TGCGCCAGCAGTGACTTTTGGGGAACTGAGGCTGAAGCTTTCTTT; cdr3_aa: CASSDFWGTEAEAFF
j_call: TRBJ2-5; v_call: TRBV3-1/TRBV3-2; clone_size: .; d_call: TRBD2; cdr3_nt: TGTGCCAGCAGCCCTTACGGGAGGTCAGGGGAGACCCAGTACTTC; cdr3_aa: CASSPYGRSGETQYF
j_call: TRBJ2-3; v_call: TRBV11-2; clone_size: .; d_call: .; cdr3_nt: TGTGCCAGCAGTTTTAGGGGGGGCACAGATACGCAGTATTTT; cdr3_aa: CASSFRGGTDTQYF
j_call: TRBJ1-5; v_call: TRBV27; clone_size: .; d_call: .; cdr3_nt: TGTGCCAGCAGGGGAAGCAATCAGCCCCAGCATTTT; cdr3_aa: CASRGSNQPQHF
j_call: TRBJ1-1; v_call: TRBV21-1; clone_size: few; d_call: .; cdr3_nt: TGTGCCAGCAGCAAAGCGCTTGGGGGTTACCTGGGAACTGAAGCTTTCTTT; cdr3_aa: CASSKALGGYLGTEAFF
j_call: TRBJ2-7; v_call: TRBV3-1/TRBV3-2; clone_size: .; d_call: .; cdr3_nt: TGTGCCAGCAGCCAAGAAGGGACTTCCTCCTACGAGCAGTACTTC; cdr3_aa: CASSQEGTSSYEQYF
j_call: TRBJ2-1; v_call: TRBV28; clone_size: .; d_call: TRBD2; cdr3_nt: TGTGCCAGCAGCCAACTAGCGGGGCTTGTCTACAATGAGCAGTTCTTC; cdr3_aa: CASSQLAGLVYNEQFF
j_call: TRBJ2-1; v_call: TRBV10-3; clone_size: many; d_call: TRBD2; cdr3_nt: TGTGCCATCAGTGAGTCGACTAGCCGATACAATGAGCAGTTCTTC; cdr3_aa: CAISESTSRYNEQFF
j_call: TRBJ2-5; v_call: TRBV30; clone_size: .; d_call: .; cdr3_nt: TGTGCCTGGAAGCTAGGGGAAAAGACCCAGTACTTC; cdr3_aa: CAWKLGEKTQYF
j_call: TRBJ2-7; v_call: TRBV7-9; clone_size: many; d_call: .; cdr3_nt: TGTGCCAGCAGCCAGACGATGCTCTCCGAGCAGTACTTC; cdr3_aa: CASSQTMLSEQYF
j_call: TRBJ2-1; v_call: TRBV6-5; clone_size: .; d_call: TRBD2; cdr3_nt: TGTGCCAGCAGGCGGAGCGGGAGTAGGTGGAATGAGCAGTTCTTC; cdr3_aa: CASRRSGSRWNEQFF
j_call: TRBJ2-7; v_call: TRBV30; clone_size: .; d_call: TRBD1; cdr3_nt: TGTGCCTGGAGTCCTGGACAGGGAATCCTTTACGAGCAGTACTTC; cdr3_aa: CAWSPGQGILYEQYF
j_call: TRBJ1-4; v_call: TRBV12-5; clone_size: .; d_call: .; cdr3_nt: TGTGCTAGTGGTTTGACCGTAGGGGACTATGAAAAACTGTTTTTT; cdr3_aa: CASGLTVGDYEKLFF
j_call: TRBJ2-4; v_call: TRBV5-5; clone_size: .; d_call: .; cdr3_nt: TGTGCCAGCAGCTTGTTTCAGGAGAAAAACATTCAGTACTTC; cdr3_aa: CASSLFQEKNIQYF
j_call: TRBJ1-2; v_call: TRBV29-1; clone_size: once; d_call: .; cdr3_nt: TGCAGCGTAAAGGAGGGCTACACCTTC; cdr3_aa: CSVKEGYTF
j_call: TRBJ2-1; v_call: TRBV18; clone_size: once; d_call: .; cdr3_nt: TGTGCCAGCTCACCAAGTCCAAGGGGTGAGCAGTTCTTC; cdr3_aa: CASSPSPRGEQFF